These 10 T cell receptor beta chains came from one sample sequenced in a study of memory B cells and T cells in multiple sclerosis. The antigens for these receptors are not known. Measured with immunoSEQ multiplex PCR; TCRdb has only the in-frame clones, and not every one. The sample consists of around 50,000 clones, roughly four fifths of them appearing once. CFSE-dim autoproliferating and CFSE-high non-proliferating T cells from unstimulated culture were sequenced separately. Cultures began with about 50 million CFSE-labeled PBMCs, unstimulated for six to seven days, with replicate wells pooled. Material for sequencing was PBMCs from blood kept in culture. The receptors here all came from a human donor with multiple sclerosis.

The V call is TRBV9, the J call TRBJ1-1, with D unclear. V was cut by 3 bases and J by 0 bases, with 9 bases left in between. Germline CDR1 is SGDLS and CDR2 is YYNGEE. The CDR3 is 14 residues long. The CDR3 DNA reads TGTGCCAGCAGCGAGACGGGCATGAACACTGAAGCTTTCTTT. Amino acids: CASSETGMNTEAFF.

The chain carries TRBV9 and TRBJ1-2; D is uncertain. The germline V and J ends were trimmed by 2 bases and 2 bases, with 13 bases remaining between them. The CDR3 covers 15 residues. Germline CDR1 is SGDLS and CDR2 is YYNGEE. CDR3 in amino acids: CASSVSLSENYGYTF. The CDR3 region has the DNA TGTGCCAGCAGCGTGAGCTTGTCAGAAAACTATGGCTACACCTTC.

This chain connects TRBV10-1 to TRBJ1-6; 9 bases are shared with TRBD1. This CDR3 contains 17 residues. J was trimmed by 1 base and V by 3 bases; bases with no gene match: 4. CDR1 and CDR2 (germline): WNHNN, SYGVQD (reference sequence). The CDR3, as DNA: TGCGCCAGCAGTGAATTGGACAGGGGATCCTATAATTCACCCCTCCACTTT. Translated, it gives CASSELDRGSYNSPLHF.

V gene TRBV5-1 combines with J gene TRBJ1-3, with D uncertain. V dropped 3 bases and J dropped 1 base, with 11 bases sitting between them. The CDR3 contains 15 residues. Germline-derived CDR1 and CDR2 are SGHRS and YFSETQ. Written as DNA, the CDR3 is TGCGCCAGCAGCTCTCAGCCGGGGTCTGGAAACACCATATATTTT. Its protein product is CASSSQPGSGNTIYF.

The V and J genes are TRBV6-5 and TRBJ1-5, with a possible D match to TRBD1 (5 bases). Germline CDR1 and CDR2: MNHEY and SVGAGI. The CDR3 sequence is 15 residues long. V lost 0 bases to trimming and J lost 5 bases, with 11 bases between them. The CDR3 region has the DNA TGTGCCAGCAGTTACTCGGCAGGGCGGTATCAGCCCCAGCATTTT. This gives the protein CASSYSAGRYQPQHF.

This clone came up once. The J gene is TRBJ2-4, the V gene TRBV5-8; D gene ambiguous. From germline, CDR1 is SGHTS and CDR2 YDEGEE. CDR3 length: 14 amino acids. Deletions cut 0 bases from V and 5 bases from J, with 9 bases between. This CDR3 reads CASSLEAGENIQYF. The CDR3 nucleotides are TGTGCCAGCAGCTTGGAGGCAGGCGAAAACATTCAGTACTTC.

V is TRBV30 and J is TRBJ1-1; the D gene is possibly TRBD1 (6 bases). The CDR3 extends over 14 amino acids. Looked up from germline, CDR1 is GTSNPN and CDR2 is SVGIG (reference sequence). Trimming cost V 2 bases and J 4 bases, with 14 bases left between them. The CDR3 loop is CAWSRDTEGTEAFF. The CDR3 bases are TGTGCCTGGAGTCGGGACACCGAGGGCACTGAAGCTTTCTTT. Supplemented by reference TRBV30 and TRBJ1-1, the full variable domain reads SQTIHQWPATLVQPVGSPLSLECTVEGTSNPNLYWYRQAAGRGLQLLFYSVGIGQISSEVPQNLSASRPQDRQFILSSKKLLLSDSGFYLCAWSRDTEGTEAFFGQGTRLTVV.

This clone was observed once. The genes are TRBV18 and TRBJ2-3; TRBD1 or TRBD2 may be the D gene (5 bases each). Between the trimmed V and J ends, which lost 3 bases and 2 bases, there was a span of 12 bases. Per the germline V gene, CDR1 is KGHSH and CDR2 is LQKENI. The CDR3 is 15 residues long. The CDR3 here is CASSPSLGDTDTQYF. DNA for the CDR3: TGTGCCAGCTCACCTTCCCTGGGGGACACAGATACGCAGTATTTT.

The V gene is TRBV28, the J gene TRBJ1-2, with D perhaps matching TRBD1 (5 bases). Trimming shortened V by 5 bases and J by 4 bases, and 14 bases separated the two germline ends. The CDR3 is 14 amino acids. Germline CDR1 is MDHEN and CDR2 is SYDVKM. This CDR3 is CASSPMGRLYGYTF. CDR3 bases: TGTGCCAGCAGTCCCATGGGGCGGCTCTATGGCTACACCTTC.

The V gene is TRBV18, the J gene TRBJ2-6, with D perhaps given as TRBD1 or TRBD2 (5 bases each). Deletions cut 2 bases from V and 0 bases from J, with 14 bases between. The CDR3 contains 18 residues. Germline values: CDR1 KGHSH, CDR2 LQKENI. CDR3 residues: CASSPMGEFLSGANVLTF. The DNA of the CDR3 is TGTGCCAGCTCACCAATGGGGGAATTCCTCTCTGGGGCCAACGTCCTGACTTTC. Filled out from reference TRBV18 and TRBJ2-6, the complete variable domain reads NAGVMQNPRHLVRRRGQEARLRCSPMKGHSHVYWYRQLPEEGLKFMVYLQKENIIDESGMPKERFSAEFPKEGPSILRIQQVVRGDSAAYFCASSPMGEFLSGANVLTFGAGSRLTVL.